What follows describes a single T cell receptor (beta chain). Here immunoSEQ multiplex PCR was the method, and the copy in TCRdb shows in-frame clones only, minus some. Among some 400,000 clones listed, around 87% were seen once. The source of the sample is a study of blood T cell repertoires in COVID-19. The sample consisted of peripheral blood. This clonotype originated in a woman aged 25 to 45 with COVID-19, enrolled during active disease.

This chain's CDR3 is CAWSQGQGAFNEQFF. The CDR3 region has the DNA TGTGCCTGGAGTCAGGGGCAGGGGGCGTTCAATGAGCAGTTCTTC. The rearrangement links TRBV30 to TRBJ2-1; 8 positions agree with TRBD1. Germline trimming cut 2 bases from V and 6 bases from J; bases unmatched to any gene: 9. The CDR3 has 15 amino acids. Germline lookup yields CDR1 GTSNPN and CDR2 SVGIG (reference sequence).